The 25 T cell receptor beta chains below all came from one sample that was sequenced in a study of blood T cell repertoires in COVID-19. The protocol was immunoSEQ multiplex PCR, while the TCRdb copy is restricted to in-frame clones and leaves out a portion. The table records 120,000 to 150,000 clones, about 83% of them present only once. Source material: PBMCs or T cells enriched from blood (not recorded which). Every receptor here comes from a woman between 45 and 60 years old who had been exposed to COVID-19.

The V gene is TRBV19, the J gene TRBJ2-7; no reliable D call. The CDR3 runs 14 residues. V was pared by 5 bases and J by 1 base, with 12 bases between. Germline V gives CDR1 LNHDA, CDR2 SQIVND (reference sequence). DNA of the CDR3: TGTGCCAGTAGTGGGTCAGGTTGGTCCTACGAGCAGTACTTC. Protein product: CASSGSGWSYEQYF.

CDR3 in amino acids: CAIRDSGRADFYNEQFF. The CDR3 nucleotides read TGTGCCATCAGGGATAGCGGGAGAGCCGACTTTTACAATGAGCAGTTCTTC. This rearrangement joins TRBV10-3 to TRBJ2-1; 9 nucleotides align to TRBD2. Germline trimming cut 6 bases from V and 4 bases from J; bases unmatched to any gene: 13. The CDR3 contains 17 residues. Germline assignment: CDR1 ENHRY and CDR2 SYGVKD.

The rearrangement uses TRBV27 and TRBJ1-2; D is undetermined. CDR3 size: 16 residues. The V end lost 5 bases, the J end lost 3 bases, and 19 bases lay between the germline ends. The germline V gene encodes CDR1 MNHEY and CDR2 SMNVEV (reference sequence). The CDR3 sequence: CASSPLASGRYYGYTF. The CDR3 DNA reads TGTGCCAGCAGTCCCCTGGCCAGCGGTCGGTACTATGGCTACACCTTC.

The rearrangement uses TRBV3-1 (or the pseudogene TRBV3-2) and TRBJ2-5, with D possibly matching TRBD2 (6 bases). Deletions cut 3 bases from V and 4 bases from J, with 12 bases between. The CDR3 runs to 14 residues. Germline CDR1 reads LGHDT; CDR2 reads YNNKEL (reference sequence). DNA of the CDR3: TGTGCCAGCAGCCAGGGGGGTCAGGGAGAGACCCAGTACTTC. It specifies CASSQGGQGETQYF.

The chain is built from TRBV5-6 and TRBJ1-3; D perhaps matches TRBD1 (5 bases). Germline-derived CDR1 and CDR2 are SGHDT and YYEEEE. This CDR3 has 13 amino acids. V gave up 0 bases and J gave up 8 bases, with 9 bases separating them. The CDR3 nucleotides are TGTGCCAGCAGCTTGGCAGGGCGAGACACCATATATTTT. Its translation is CASSLAGRDTIYF.

This clone was counted between two and nine times. The rearrangement links TRBV5-4 to TRBJ1-1; D is uncertain. The V end was cut by 2 bases, the J end by 6 bases, with 14 bases between. There are 14 residues in the CDR3. Germline CDR1 SGHNT, CDR2 YYREEE (reference sequence). The CDR3 DNA is TGTGCCAGCAGCTTTTCTAACCCACCCCCTGAAGCTTTCTTT. Translated, it gives CASSFSNPPPEAFF. Full variable domain (outside the CDR3, taken from reference TRBV5-4 and TRBJ1-1): ETGVTQSPTHLIKTRGQQVTLRCSSQSGHNTVSWYQQALGQGPQFIFQYYREEENGRGNFPPRFSGLQFPNYSSELNVNALELDDSALYLCASSFSNPPPEAFFGQGTRLTVV.

DNA of the CDR3: TGTGCCAGCAGTTACTCAACGAGCGGGAGCCACTTTGGGGGCGAGCAGTTCTTC. Encoded protein: CASSYSTSGSHFGGEQFF. The chain uses TRBV6-2 or TRBV6-3 and TRBJ2-1; 8 bases line up with TRBD2. This CDR3 spans 18 amino acids. The V segment lost 0 bases and the J segment 10 bases; nucleotides outside the gene matches: 17. CDR1 and CDR2 (germline): MNHEY, SVGEGT.

The chain is built from TRBV27 and TRBJ2-2; 7 bases agree with TRBD1. V dropped 8 bases and J dropped 3; count of bases not matched to a gene: 12. The length of the CDR3 is 16 residues. Germline V lookup: CDR1 MNHEY, CDR2 SMNVEV (reference sequence). CDR3 sequence (DNA): TGTGCCAGCTCACCGTTAGGGGGCTTGGACACCGGGGAGCTGTTTTTT. Amino acids: CASSPLGGLDTGELFF.

The V and J genes are TRBV7-8 and TRBJ1-3; a possible D gene is TRBD1 (6 bases). CDR3 length: 16 amino acids. Germline V gene sequence: CDR1 SGHVS, CDR2 FQNEAQ. The V end lost 5 bases, the J end lost 3 bases, and 17 bases lay between the germline ends. For the CDR3, the DNA is TGTGCCAGCAGCACGGATCAGGGGCGTCTTGGAAACACCATATATTTT. Encoded protein: CASSTDQGRLGNTIYF.

On this clone: Additional DNA sequences in this sample encode the identical CDR3. This rearrangement joins TRBV11-3 to TRBJ2-2; D unclear. Germline V gene lookup returns CDR1 SGHNT and CDR2 YENEEA. The V end lost 1 base, the J end lost 4 bases, and 4 bases lay between the germline ends. There are 13 residues in the CDR3. This CDR3 is CASSLVRTGELFF. The CDR3 coding sequence is TGTGCCAGCAGCTTAGTGCGCACCGGGGAGCTGTTTTTT. Together with reference TRBV11-3 and TRBJ2-2, the CDR3 gives the full variable domain: EAGVVQSPRYKIIEKKQPVAFWCNPISGHNTLYWYLQNLGQGPELLIRYENEEAVDDSQLPKDRFSAERLKGVDSTLKIQPAELGDSAVYLCASSLVRTGELFFGEGSRLTVL.

The V and J genes are TRBV7-8 and TRBJ2-1, with 9 positions matching TRBD1. There are 16 residues in the CDR3. J gave up 9 bases and V 2 bases, and 11 bases lay outside the gene matches. CDR1 is SGHVS and CDR2 is FQNEAQ in the germline V gene. The CDR3 sequence is CASSLKRDRVRSEQFF. CDR3 in DNA: TGTGCCAGCAGCTTAAAACGGGACAGGGTGAGAAGTGAGCAGTTCTTC.

The chain links TRBV14 to TRBJ1-2, with 8 positions matching TRBD1. Per germline, CDR1 SGHDN and CDR2 FVKESK. V shed 4 bases and J 4 bases; nucleotides not matched to a gene: 11. This CDR3 has 16 residues. The CDR3 coding sequence is TGTGCCAGCAGCCCAAGGAATATGGACAGGGTCTATGGCTACACCTTC. Translation: CASSPRNMDRVYGYTF.

V and J are TRBV7-2 and TRBJ1-5, with D perhaps matching TRBD1 (5 bases). This CDR3 comprises 18 residues. The ends were cut back, 1 base at V and 1 base at J, with 17 bases in the middle. CDR1 SGHTA and CDR2 FQGNSA come from the germline V gene. Here the CDR3 DNA reads TGTGCCAGCAGCTTAGTAATCGGGACTTCCAGAAGCAATCAGCCCCAGCATTTT. This translates into CASSLVIGTSRSNQPQHF.

The chain combines TRBV6-5 with TRBJ2-2; 8 bases are shared with TRBD1. The CDR3 totals 14 residues. After removal of 7 bases from V and 3 bases from J, the junction contained 4 bases not matched to a gene. Germline assignment: CDR1 MNHEY and CDR2 SVGAGI. The CDR3 here is CASNPGQDTGELFF. The CDR3 DNA follows: TGTGCCAGCAATCCGGGACAGGACACCGGGGAGCTGTTTTTT.

The V gene is TRBV5-4, the J gene TRBJ2-2; D perhaps matches TRBD1 (6 bases). Germline V CDR1 and CDR2: SGHNT, YYREEE (reference sequence). The CDR3 runs to 16 residues. V was trimmed by 0 bases and J by 5 bases, leaving 14 bases between them. This CDR3 is CASSLEQGKVTGELFF. The CDR3 DNA reads as TGTGCCAGCAGCTTGGAGCAGGGGAAGGTAACCGGGGAGCTGTTTTTT. The complete variable domain, with remaining parts taken from reference TRBV5-4 and TRBJ2-2, reads ETGVTQSPTHLIKTRGQQVTLRCSSQSGHNTVSWYQQALGQGPQFIFQYYREEENGRGNFPPRFSGLQFPNYSSELNVNALELDDSALYLCASSLEQGKVTGELFFGEGSRLTVL.

The chain recombines TRBV4-2 with TRBJ2-5; perhaps TRBD2 as D (6 bases). The germline V gene encodes CDR1 LGHNA and CDR2 YNFKEQ. The CDR3 has 15 residues. V lost 1 base and J lost 5, with 14 bases in between. CDR3 region: CASSQAGGAWETQYF. CDR3 nucleotide sequence: TGTGCCAGCAGCCAAGCTGGCGGGGCCTGGGAGACCCAGTACTTC.

The rearrangement uses TRBV2 and TRBJ1-2, with D perhaps TRBD1 (5 bases). Germline CDR1 is SNHLY and CDR2 is FYNNEI. CDR3 length: 15 amino acids. V was shortened by 1 base and J by 7 bases, with 16 bases between the two germline ends. The CDR3 spells CASSEDNSAQGGYTF. DNA for the CDR3: TGTGCCAGCAGTGAAGACAATTCCGCCCAGGGTGGCTACACCTTC.

The V call is TRBV7-3, the J call TRBJ2-1, with 11 positions matching TRBD2. This CDR3 has 15 amino acids. Looked up from germline, CDR1 is SGHTA and CDR2 is FQGTGA. The V segment lost 5 bases and the J segment 6 bases; nucleotides outside the gene matches: 6. The CDR3 spells CASSIAGGPSNEQFF. CDR3 DNA sequence: TGTGCCAGCAGCATAGCGGGGGGGCCCAGCAATGAGCAGTTCTTC.

The chain links TRBV6-6 to TRBJ2-5, with 7 bases fitting TRBD1. Germline lookup yields CDR1 MNHNY and CDR2 SVGAGI (reference sequence). Losses at the gene ends were 7 bases for V and 4 bases for J; bases not matched to a gene: 9. This CDR3 has 14 residues. The CDR3 nucleotides are TGTGCCAGCACCCTAAGGGGGCGTCCAGAGACCCAGTACTTC. It encodes CASTLRGRPETQYF.

J is TRBJ1-1 and V is TRBV29-1; 7 bases line up with TRBD1. J was trimmed by 3 bases and V by 7 bases; bases with no gene match: 14. The CDR3 runs to 15 residues. Germline V gene sequence: CDR1 SQVTM, CDR2 ANQGSEA. CDR3 DNA sequence: TGCAGCGCCGCGACAGGGTGGGCCGGCCACACTGAAGCTTTCTTT. Its protein is CSAATGWAGHTEAFF.

The chain has TRBV27 and TRBJ1-5, with 11 positions matching TRBD1. Germline assignment: CDR1 MNHEY and CDR2 SMNVEV (reference sequence). This CDR3 comprises 15 residues. J lost 6 bases, V lost 5 bases, and 6 bases had no gene match. The CDR3 reads CASSRTGGAPQPQHF. The CDR3, as DNA: TGTGCCAGCAGTCGGACAGGGGGCGCCCCTCAGCCCCAGCATTTT.

The V and J genes are TRBV3-1 (or the pseudogene TRBV3-2) and TRBJ1-1, with unresolved D. V was pared by 1 base and J by 0 bases, with 12 bases between. This CDR3 is built from 16 residues. Germline-derived CDR1 and CDR2 are LGHDT and YNNKEL (reference sequence). CDR3 in DNA: TGTGCCAGCAGCCAAGTCTCGAGAAGCATGAACACTGAAGCTTTCTTT. Its protein is CASSQVSRSMNTEAFF.

This clone was seen once. This sequence joins TRBV7-2 and TRBJ1-5; possibly TRBD1 for D (5 bases). This CDR3 comprises 15 residues. V lost 5 bases and J 0 bases, leaving 11 bases between the germline ends. Germline values: CDR1 SGHTA, CDR2 FQGNSA. This chain's CDR3 is CASSADRTSNQPQHF. As DNA, the CDR3 is TGTGCCAGCAGCGCCGACAGAACTAGCAATCAGCCCCAGCATTTT.

V and J are TRBV5-4 and TRBJ1-2, with a weak D call TRBD1 (5 bases). V lost 4 bases and J 5 bases, leaving 15 bases between the germline ends. From germline, CDR1 is SGHNT and CDR2 YYREEE (reference sequence). This CDR3 has 14 residues. CDR3 DNA: TGTGCCAGCAGCCCGACACCGGGGGGTTATGGCTACACCTTC. It translates to CASSPTPGGYGYTF.

This chain joins TRBV7-8 and TRBJ2-7; 9 nucleotides agree with TRBD1. The CDR3 contains 15 residues. The V gene end was trimmed by 3 bases and the J gene end by 5 bases; junction bases not matched to a gene: 8. The germline V gene encodes CDR1 SGHVS and CDR2 FQNEAQ. CDR3 in amino acids: CASSLADRGTHEQYF. The CDR3 nucleotides read TGTGCCAGCAGCTTGGCGGACAGGGGAACCCACGAGCAGTACTTC.